The clone carrying this T cell receptor beta chain appeared a few times. Its antigen is undetermined. Expressed TCRB transcripts were sequenced after all isolated RNA was converted to cDNA. Clones were sequenced by immunoSEQ multiplex PCR, and TCRdb holds only the in-frame ones, with some missing. This sample has hundreds of thousands of clones, with 10% to 15% found just once. V was pared by 3 bases and J by 3 bases, with 12 bases between. Germline values: CDR1 MDHEN, CDR2 SYDVKM. The CDR3 has 15 amino acids. The data derive from a study of beta chain features in type 1 diabetes. CD45RO/CCR7/CD25/CD127/CD95/CD27 sorting isolated CD4+ naive, central memory, regulatory and stem cell-like memory cells. General study points: Type 1 diabetes patients showed fewer insertions and more deletions at VDJ junctions.

The source is a man aged 18-30 years in good health. Material for sequencing was naive CD4+ T cells from blood. The chain employs TRBV28 and TRBJ1-5, with unresolved D. The CDR3 DNA reads TGTGCCAGCAGTTTCCGAGGGTCCGACAATCAGCCCCAGCATTTT. Translating it yields CASSFRGSDNQPQHF.